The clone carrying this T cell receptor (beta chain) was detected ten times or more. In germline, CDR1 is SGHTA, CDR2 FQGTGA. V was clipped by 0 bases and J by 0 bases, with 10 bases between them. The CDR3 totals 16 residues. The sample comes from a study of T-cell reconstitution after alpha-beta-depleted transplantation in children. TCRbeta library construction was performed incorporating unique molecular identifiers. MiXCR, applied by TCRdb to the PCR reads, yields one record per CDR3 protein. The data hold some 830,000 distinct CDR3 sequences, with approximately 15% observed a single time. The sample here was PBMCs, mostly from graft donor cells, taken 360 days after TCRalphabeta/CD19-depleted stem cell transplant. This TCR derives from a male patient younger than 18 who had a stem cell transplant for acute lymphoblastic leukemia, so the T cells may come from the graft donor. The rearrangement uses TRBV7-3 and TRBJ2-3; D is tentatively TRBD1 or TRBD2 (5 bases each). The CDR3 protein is CASSLTGVTSTDTQYF. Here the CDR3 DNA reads TGTGCCAGCAGCTTAACGGGGGTAACTAGCACAGATACGCAGTATTTT.